This TCR beta chain was profiled in a study of T cell clonotyping in hematopoietic cell transplantation. Time point meaning: recipient sample about 28 days before transplant, after cytoreduction. This clone was seen a few times. Its target is not known. Study observations and caveats: Pathologically expanded recipient clonotypes increased progressively from day 30 to day 180 as diversity fell. Few recipient clonotypes overlapped donors; over 95% were de novo at given depth.

Measured with immunoSEQ multiplex PCR; TCRdb has only the in-frame clones, and not every one. This table holds around 27,000 clones, roughly three quarters found once. The TCR was taken from a man in his fifties or sixties with myelodysplastic syndrome. Some clones in this sample may be carry-over from other donors' samples. The sample here was peripheral blood mononuclear cells, taken before stem cell transplant.

The CDR3 protein is CSATGSYEQYF. CDR3 nucleotides: TGCAGTGCTACTGGGTCCTACGAGCAGTACTTC. The chain joins TRBV20-1 to TRBJ2-7, with D unresolved. From germline, CDR1 is DFQATT and CDR2 SNEGSKA (reference sequence). Trimming removed 4 bases from V and 1 base from J, with 5 bases in between. The CDR3 loop spans 11 amino acids.